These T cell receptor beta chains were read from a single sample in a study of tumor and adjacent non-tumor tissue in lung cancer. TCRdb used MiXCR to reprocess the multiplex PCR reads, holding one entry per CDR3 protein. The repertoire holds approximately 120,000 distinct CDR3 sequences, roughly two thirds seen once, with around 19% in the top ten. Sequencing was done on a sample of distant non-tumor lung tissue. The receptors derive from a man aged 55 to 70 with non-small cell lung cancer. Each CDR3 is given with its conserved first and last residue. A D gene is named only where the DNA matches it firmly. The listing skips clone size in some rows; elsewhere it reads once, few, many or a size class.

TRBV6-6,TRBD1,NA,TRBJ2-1,TGTGTCCGCTGTTTCCTCCAGGGGGATGAGCAGTTCTTC,CVRCFLQGDEQFF
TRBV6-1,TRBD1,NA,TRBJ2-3,TGTGCCAGCACCGTCGTGGGTGAACAGGGGAGCACAGATACGCAGTATTTT,CASTVVGEQGSTDTQYF
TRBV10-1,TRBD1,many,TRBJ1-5,TGCGCCAGCAGTGTGACAGGGAATCAGCCCCAGCATTTT,CASSVTGNQPQHF
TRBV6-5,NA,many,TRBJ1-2,TGTGCCAGCAGTTACTCGAATAGGGTCGGCTATGGCTACACCTTC,CASSYSNRVGYGYTF
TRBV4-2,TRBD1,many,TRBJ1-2,TGTGCCAGCAGCCTGGACAGGGGCTCTGGCTACACCTTC,CASSLDRGSGYTF
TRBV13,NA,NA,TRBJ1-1,TGTGCCAATAGCCTCCCTCTGGCTACGAACACTGAAGCTTTCTTT,CANSLPLATNTEAFF
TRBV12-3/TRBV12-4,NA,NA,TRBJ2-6,TGTGCCAGCACCAGGACTCCTTGGGGGGCCAACGTCCTGACTTTC,CASTRTPWGANVLTF
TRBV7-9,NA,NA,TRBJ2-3,TGTGCCAGCAGCTTAGTAGGGAGTGCGAAGTATTTT,CASSLVGSAKYF
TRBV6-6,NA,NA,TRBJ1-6,TGTGCCGGCGCACGGCCGGGCTCACCCCTCCACTTT,CAGARPGSPLHF
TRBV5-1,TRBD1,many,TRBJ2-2,TGCGCCAGCAGCCGGACAGGGATTCTTACCGGGGAGCTGTTTTTT,CASSRTGILTGELFF
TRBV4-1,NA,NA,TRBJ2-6,TGCGCTAGCAGCCAAGCTACTGCCAGCTCTGGGACCAACGTCCTGACTTTC,CASSQATASSGTNVLTF
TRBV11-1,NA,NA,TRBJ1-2,TGTGTCAGCAACACTCAGGGGACCGAGGATGGCTACACCTTC,CVSNTQGTEDGYTF
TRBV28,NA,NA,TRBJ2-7,TGTGCCAGCACCTCCTCGGGGGACGTCCACGAGCAGTACTTC,CASTSSGDVHEQYF
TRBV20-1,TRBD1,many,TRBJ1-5,TGCAGTGCTAGCGCCGGGACAGGGGATTGGGGCAATCAGCCCCAGCATTTT,CSASAGTGDWGNQPQHF
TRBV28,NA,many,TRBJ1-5,TGTGCCAGCCATGGCTTGGAGGGGCTCCAGCCCCAGCATTTT,CASHGLEGLQPQHF
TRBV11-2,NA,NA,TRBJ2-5,TGTGTCAGCAGCTTAGTCCCACCAGGAGTAGAGACCCAGTACTTC,CVSSLVPPGVETQYF
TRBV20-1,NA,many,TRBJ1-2,TGCAGTGCTAGAGCCCTCGGTAACTATGGCTACACCTTC,CSARALGNYGYTF
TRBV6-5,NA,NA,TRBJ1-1,TGTGCCAGCAGTCCTCGCCTAGGTGCGGCCACTGAAGCTTTCTTT,CASSPRLGAATEAFF
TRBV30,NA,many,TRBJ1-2,TGTGCCTGGGGGCTCTATGGCTACACCTTC,CAWGLYGYTF
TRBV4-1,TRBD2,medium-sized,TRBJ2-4,TGCGCCAGCAGCCAAGACAGAGTTGCTAGCGGGAAAGCCAAAAACATTCAGTACTTC,CASSQDRVASGKAKNIQYF